This T cell receptor (beta chain) comes out of a study of blood T cell repertoires in COVID-19. This clone was counted only a few times. The protocol was immunoSEQ multiplex PCR, while the TCRdb copy is restricted to in-frame clones and leaves out a portion. The sample gives about 170,000 clones, approximately 90% of which show up once; about 4.9% is in the top ten. Seattle patients were enrolled while actively infected and followed longitudinally. The CDR3 is 13 amino acids. CDR1 and CDR2 from the germline V gene are SGDLS and YYNGEE. Trimming took 0 bases from V and 3 from J, leaving 4 bases between them.

J is TRBJ1-5 and V is TRBV9; no firm D call. This TCR was sampled from a man aged 18 to 35 with COVID-19, enrolled during active disease. The sample taken for sequencing was peripheral blood. The CDR3 sequence is CASSVDNNQPQHF. The CDR3 DNA sequence: TGTGCCAGCAGCGTAGACAACAATCAGCCCCAGCATTTT. Supplemented by reference TRBV9 and TRBJ1-5, the full variable domain reads DSGVTQTPKHLITATGQRVTLRCSPRSGDLSVYWYQQSLDQGLQFLIQYYNGEERAKGNILERFSAQQFPDLHSELNLSSLELGDSALYFCASSVDNNQPQHFGDGTRLSIL.